This T cell receptor beta chain comes out of a study of T cell repertoires in cytomegalovirus infection (dated by TCRdb to between 2018 and 2020). With regard to the full study: The HLA type of each donor mattered for the analysis, because public TCR beta signatures pointed to carriage of CMV infection along with the matching HLA type. Results and caveats for the whole study, not just this receptor: The ex vivo response was dominated by HLA-C-restricted CMV-specific TCR beta clonotypes, which also provided the single most frequent clonotype in two of eight donors. Cumulative frequency of public TCR beta family members discriminated carriers of CMV infection plus the relevant HLA type in this cohort and an independent approximately 350-donor cohort.

The germline ends are 21 bases apart after V is trimmed by 5 bases and J by 7 bases. The CDR3 numbers 16 residues from cysteine through phenylalanine. Only the CDR3 DNA is retained, 48 bases long and in frame from the first base. Sequences LNHDA (CDR1) and SQIVND (CDR2) are obtained from the germline V gene (reference sequence). In regard to this clonotype: Its cognate antigen has yet to be identified. Per-nucleotide qualities are absent, and no much larger clonotype sits a single base away.

The listed sequencing device is Illumina HiSeq 1500. TCRdb took the public reads, trimmed them with fastp at Q25, ran MiXCR for clone calling and kept in-frame beta chains. Records with the same CDR3 protein are collapsed into one entry carrying the most frequent genes and DNA. The sample table shows around 530,000 distinct CDR3 sequences, and roughly 29% are seen once. The top ten hold over 10% of the sample. The specimen was PBMCs. The clonotype comes from a human donor in good health (CMV status not recorded). Some clones in this sample may be carry-over from other donors' samples. The rearrangement combines TRBV19 with TRBJ2-1; the D gene lacks a confident call. The CDR3 protein: CASSPPLVRLRNEQFF. The DNA sequence is TGTGCCAGTAGTCCCCCTTTAGTAAGACTTAGGAATGAGCAGTTCTTC.